The following is a T cell receptor beta chain sequence with its context. A read error may produce the germline difference seen at one junction end. Germline V gene data show CDR1 as DFQATT and CDR2 as SNEGSKA (reference sequence). The CDR3 totals 15 residues. The data originate from a study of blood T cell repertoires in COVID-19. The method was immunoSEQ multiplex PCR; TCRdb's version includes in-frame clones alone and lacks a portion of them. The profile shows over 150,000 clones, about 85% of them singletons. The chain links TRBV20-1 to TRBJ2-1; TRBD1 matches 8 bases. This TCR derives from a man aged 55-75 years with COVID-19, enrolled during active disease. The sequencing sample was made of peripheral blood. CDR3 coding DNA: TGCAGTGCTAGTACTAAAAATAACAGGGATGGACAGGGCGTCTTC. Translation gives CSASTKNNRDGQGVF.